The rows below give T cell receptor beta chains drawn from one sample of a study of radiotherapy plus CTLA-4 blockade in lung cancer. The data were produced by immunoSEQ multiplex PCR, yet TCRdb's version contains in-frame clones alone and is incomplete. The table records around 20,000 clones, about 83% of them present only once. Sequencing used peripheral blood, obtained from a patient treated with radiotherapy plus ipilimumab. These receptors came from a human donor with non-small cell lung cancer whose response to radiotherapy plus ipilimumab could not be evaluated. Both conserved end residues are part of each CDR3. A D gene is named only where the DNA matches it firmly. Clone size appears in some rows only: once, few, many, or a class for an expanded clone.

clone size	J gene	V gene	D gene	CDR3 DNA	CDR3 protein
-	TRBJ2-1	TRBV4-3	-	TGCGCCAGCAGCCTGGGGCAGTTAAGCTCCTACAATGAGCAGTTCTTC	CASSLGQLSSYNEQFF
-	TRBJ1-5	TRBV18	-	TGTGCCAGCTCACCCTATCAGGGTGATCAGCCCCAGCATTTT	CASSPYQGDQPQHF
-	TRBJ2-2	TRBV28	TRBD1	TGTGCCAGCAGCCGACTCCGGGACAGCAACACCGGGGAGCTGTTTTTT	CASSRLRDSNTGELFF
-	TRBJ2-5	TRBV4-1	TRBD1	TGCGCCAGCAGCCTTTACCCGGGACAGAGGCAAGAGACCCAGTACTTC	CASSLYPGQRQETQYF
-	TRBJ2-1	TRBV19	-	TGTGCCAGTGGATACAGGGTCGGTGAGCAGTTCTTC	CASGYRVGEQFF
-	TRBJ2-6	TRBV9	-	TGTGCCAGCAGCGTAGCAGACTCTGGGGCCAACGTCCTGACTTTC	CASSVADSGANVLTF
-	TRBJ2-1	TRBV7-9	TRBD2	TGTGCCAGCAGCCGTCCCCTAGCGGGAGTCCCCTACAATGAGCAGTTCTTC	CASSRPLAGVPYNEQFF
-	TRBJ2-3	TRBV7-2	TRBD2	TGTGCCAGCAGCTCCCGGGACTACGCCACAGATACGCAGTATTTT	CASSSRDYATDTQYF
-	TRBJ2-3	TRBV7-3	TRBD2	TGTGCCAGCAGCCGAACCGGGAGGGGCACAGATACGCAGTATTTT	CASSRTGRGTDTQYF
medium-sized	TRBJ1-6	TRBV4-2	-	TGTGCCAGCAGCCAACCCTTCACGCAGGGTGATTCACCCCTCCACTTT	CASSQPFTQGDSPLHF
-	TRBJ1-2	TRBV10-2	TRBD1	TGCGCCAGCAGCCGGACAGGGGGCGACTATGGCTACACCTTC	CASSRTGGDYGYTF
-	TRBJ2-7	TRBV4-1	TRBD2	TGCGCCAGCAGCCAGGGACTAGCGTACCACGAGCAGTACTTC	CASSQGLAYHEQYF
-	TRBJ1-2	TRBV6-6	-	TGTGCCAGCAGTTCCCCGGAGCCGCCCTATGGCTACACCTTC	CASSSPEPPYGYTF
-	TRBJ2-7	TRBV19	-	TGTGCCAGTAGTTCTCTTCAGTTGGGGGGGCCGATACCCCACTACGAGCAGTACTTC	CASSSLQLGGPIPHYEQYF
-	TRBJ1-4	TRBV28	TRBD1	TGTGCCAGCAGTTTAGCGACAGGGTTGATTAATGAAAAACTGTTTTTT	CASSLATGLINEKLFF
medium-sized	TRBJ1-2	TRBV6-1	-	TGTGCCAGCAGTGAACATGAAGCGGTTGGCTACACCTTC	CASSEHEAVGYTF
-	TRBJ1-3	TRBV28	-	TGTGCCAGCAGTTTGACGACAGCCTTCTCTGGAAACACCATATATTTT	CASSLTTAFSGNTIYF
few	TRBJ2-7	TRBV7-9	-	TGTGCCAGCAGCTTGGATACCGGGACACCAGGGTACGAGCAGTACTTC	CASSLDTGTPGYEQYF
-	TRBJ2-7	TRBV28	-	TGTGCCAGCAGCCGGTCTGCGGGGAATTCCTACGAGCAGTACTTC	CASSRSAGNSYEQYF
-	TRBJ1-5	TRBV15	-	TGTGCCACCAGCTTCCAGGCGTATAGCAATCAGCCCCAGCATTTT	CATSFQAYSNQPQHF
-	TRBJ1-3	TRBV5-5	-	TGTGCCAGCAGCTGGAGGGGAGACACCATATATTTT	CASSWRGDTIYF
-	TRBJ2-1	TRBV10-2	TRBD2	TGCGCCAGCAGTGATTGGCTAGCGGGGGTGAATGAGCAGTTCTTC	CASSDWLAGVNEQFF
medium-sized	TRBJ2-7	TRBV4-3	-	TGCGCCAGCAGCCAAGAATTCCAGGGCACCCCCTACGAGCAGTACTTC	CASSQEFQGTPYEQYF
-	TRBJ1-6	TRBV20-1	-	TGCAGTGCTAGGACAGGACCCCTCCACTTT	CSARTGPLHF
-	TRBJ2-7	TRBV6-5	TRBD1	TGTGCCAGCATCCGCTCGGGACAGGGATCCTACGAGCAGTACTTC	CASIRSGQGSYEQYF
-	TRBJ2-5	TRBV5-4	TRBD1	TGTGCCAGCGGCCGACAGGGAGAAAGGGAGACCCAGTACTTC	CASGRQGERETQYF
-	TRBJ2-3	TRBV13	TRBD2	TGTGCCAGCAGCTTGGGACTAGCGTACACAGATACGCAGTATTTT	CASSLGLAYTDTQYF
once	TRBJ1-3	TRBV6-5	-	TGTGCCAGCAGCCACGCCGGGGAAAACACCATATATTTT	CASSHAGENTIYF
-	TRBJ1-3	TRBV28	-	TGTGCCAGCAGCCCCGGGGTGAGAGGAAACACCATATATTTT	CASSPGVRGNTIYF
-	TRBJ2-3	TRBV6-5	TRBD2	TGTGCCAGCAACCCCCTAGCGGGAGTAGATACGCAGTATTTT	CASNPLAGVDTQYF
-	TRBJ2-7	TRBV27	TRBD2	TGTGCCAGCAGTTCGGGACTATGGGGCTACGAGCAGTACTTC	CASSSGLWGYEQYF
-	TRBJ2-7	TRBV27	TRBD1	TGTGCCAGCAGACTCCGTCCCGGGACAGGGGTCTACGAGCAGTACTTC	CASRLRPGTGVYEQYF
once	TRBJ1-3	TRBV6-5	-	TGTGCCAGCAGTTACTCCAGGAGGCCCTCTGGAAACACCATATATTTT	CASSYSRRPSGNTIYF
-	TRBJ2-7	TRBV6-5	TRBD2	TGTGCCAGCAGCCTCGGGGGGGGTTCCTACGAGCAGTACTTC	CASSLGGGSYEQYF
-	TRBJ2-7	TRBV5-1	-	TGCGCCAGCAGCTTCTCGCCCGCGGGGACCTACGAGCAGTACTTC	CASSFSPAGTYEQYF
-	TRBJ2-3	TRBV5-1	TRBD2	TGCGCCAGCAGCTTGGGACTAGCGTCTAGCACAGATACGCAGTATTTT	CASSLGLASSTDTQYF
-	TRBJ1-1	TRBV27	-	TGTGCCAGCAGCCGTATGGGGAGCACTGAAGCTTTCTTT	CASSRMGSTEAFF
-	TRBJ1-2	TRBV28	TRBD1	TGTGCCAGCAGTTTCTGGACAGGCAGCTATGGCTACACCTTC	CASSFWTGSYGYTF